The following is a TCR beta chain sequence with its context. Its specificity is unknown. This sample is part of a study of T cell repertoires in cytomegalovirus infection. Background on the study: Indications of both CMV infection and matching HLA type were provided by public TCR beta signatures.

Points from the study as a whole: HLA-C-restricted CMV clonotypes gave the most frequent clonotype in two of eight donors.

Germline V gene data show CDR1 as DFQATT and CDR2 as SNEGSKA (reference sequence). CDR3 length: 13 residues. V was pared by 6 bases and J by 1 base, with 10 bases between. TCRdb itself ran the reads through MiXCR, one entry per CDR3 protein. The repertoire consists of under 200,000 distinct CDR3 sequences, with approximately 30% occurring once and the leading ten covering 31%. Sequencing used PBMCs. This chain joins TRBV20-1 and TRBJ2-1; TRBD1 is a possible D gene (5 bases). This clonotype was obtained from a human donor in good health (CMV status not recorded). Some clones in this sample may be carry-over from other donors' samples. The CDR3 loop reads CSAGAVSYNEQFF. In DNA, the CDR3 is TGCAGTGCAGGGGCAGTATCCTACAATGAGCAGTTCTTC.